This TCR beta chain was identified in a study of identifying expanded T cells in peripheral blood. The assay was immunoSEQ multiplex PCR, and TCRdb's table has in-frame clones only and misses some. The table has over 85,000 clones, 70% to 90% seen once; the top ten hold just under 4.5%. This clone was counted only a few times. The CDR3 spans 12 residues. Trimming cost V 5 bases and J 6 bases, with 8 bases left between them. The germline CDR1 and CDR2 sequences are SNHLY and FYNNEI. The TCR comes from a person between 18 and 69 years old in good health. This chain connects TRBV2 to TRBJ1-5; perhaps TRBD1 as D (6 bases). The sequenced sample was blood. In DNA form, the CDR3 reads TGTGCCAGCAGTTGGGGGGCTCAGCCCCAGCATTTT. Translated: CASSWGAQPQHF.